Ten or more counts support the clone carrying this T cell receptor (beta chain). Its antigen is as yet unknown. From the RT-PCR reads, TCRdb called clonotypes with MiXCR, one entry per CDR3 protein. In the table there are 500,000 to 550,000 distinct CDR3 sequences, roughly 23% of which are singletons. The record originates from a study of response to subunit inactivated influenza vaccine. The study's findings and limits: The authors offered the suggestion that each seasonal influenza vaccination recruits few new T cells.

This same sample was also part of a study on T cells expressing NK-cell markers. As that study records: Beta-chain TCR cDNA was generated via 5'RACE template switching with UMIs.

The sequenced sample was CD4+ T cells sorted from PBMCs, obtained 11 to 12 days after vaccination. The TCR originated in a man aged 50 to 60 who received an inactivated influenza vaccine.

The CDR3 sequence: CASSQVGSAGGGYTF. Written as DNA, the CDR3 is TGTGCCAGCAGCCAAGTGGGATCCGCTGGCGGGGGCTACACCTTC. The chain couples TRBV3-1 to TRBJ1-2; no definite D call. V gave up 1 base and J gave up 8 bases, with 17 bases separating them. Germline assignment: CDR1 LGHDT and CDR2 YNNKEL (reference sequence). The CDR3 contains 15 residues.